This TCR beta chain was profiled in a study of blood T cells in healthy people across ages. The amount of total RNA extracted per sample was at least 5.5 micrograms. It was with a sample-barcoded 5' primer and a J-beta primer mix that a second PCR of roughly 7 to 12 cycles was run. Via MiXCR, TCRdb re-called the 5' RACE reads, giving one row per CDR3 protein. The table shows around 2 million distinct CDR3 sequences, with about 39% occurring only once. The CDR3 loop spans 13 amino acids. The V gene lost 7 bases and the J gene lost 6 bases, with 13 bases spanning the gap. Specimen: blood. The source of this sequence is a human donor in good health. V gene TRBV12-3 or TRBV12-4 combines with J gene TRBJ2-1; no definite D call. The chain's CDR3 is CASTLRLGNEQFF. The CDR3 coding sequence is TGTGCCAGCACTCTCCGGTTGGGCAATGAGCAGTTCTTC.